These T cell receptor beta chains were read from a single sample in a study of radiation and T cells in renal cell carcinoma. Sequencing used immunoSEQ multiplex PCR; TCRdb keeps in-frame clones, though not all of them. This table holds some 120,000 clones, about four fifths found once. The sample in question was blood, obtained from a patient whose treatment included radiotherapy and nephrectomy. These receptors came from an older woman with renal cell carcinoma. Each CDR3 is given with its conserved first and last residue. A D gene is named only where the DNA matches it firmly. Clone size is not always given. Where it is, it says once, few, many or a class for expanded clones.

J: TRBJ2-1; size: .; D: .; V: TRBV19; DNA: TGTGCCAGTACCCCTGGCGGACCCCTCTCCTACAATGAGCAGTTCTTC; CDR3: CASTPGGPLSYNEQFF
J: TRBJ1-5; size: .; D: .; V: TRBV27; DNA: TGTGCCAGCACCCCCTTGCACGGGAATCAGCCCCAGCATTTT; CDR3: CASTPLHGNQPQHF
J: TRBJ1-1; size: .; D: .; V: TRBV30; DNA: TGTGCCTGGCTAGGACAGAAGAACACTGAAGCTTTCTTT; CDR3: CAWLGQKNTEAFF
J: TRBJ1-5; size: .; D: .; V: TRBV19; DNA: TGTGCCAGTAGTATAGAACATTTGGGGGGCACCAATCAGCCCCAGCATTTT; CDR3: CASSIEHLGGTNQPQHF
J: TRBJ2-6; size: .; D: .; V: TRBV9; DNA: TGTGCCAGCAGCGTCGACCCAAGCTCTGGGGCCAACGTCCTGACTTTC; CDR3: CASSVDPSSGANVLTF
J: TRBJ1-3; size: .; D: TRBD1; V: TRBV6-5; DNA: TGTGCCAGCAGAAGACAGGGCGGAGACACCATATATTTT; CDR3: CASRRQGGDTIYF
J: TRBJ2-3; size: .; D: .; V: TRBV16; DNA: TGTGCCAGCAGCCAATTCGGAGGGATCGGGACAGATACGCAGTATTTT; CDR3: CASSQFGGIGTDTQYF
J: TRBJ1-2; size: .; D: .; V: TRBV5-4; DNA: TGTGCCAGCAGCCGATACGACACAGACTATGGCTACACCTTC; CDR3: CASSRYDTDYGYTF
J: TRBJ2-7; size: .; D: .; V: TRBV9; DNA: TGTGCCAGCAGCGCGCGTTGGGGGCGGAGGTGGTCCTACGAGCAGTACTTC; CDR3: CASSARWGRRWSYEQYF
J: TRBJ1-6; size: .; D: .; V: TRBV9; DNA: TGTGCCAGCAGCGGGGGGCCTAATAATTCACCCCTCCACTTT; CDR3: CASSGGPNNSPLHF
J: TRBJ1-2; size: .; D: TRBD1; V: TRBV30; DNA: TGTGCCTGGAGTCCCGGGACAGGGGGGTATGGCTACACCTTC; CDR3: CAWSPGTGGYGYTF
J: TRBJ2-5; size: .; D: .; V: TRBV30; DNA: TGTGCCTGGGAAAGAAATGCAGGAATCTACCAAGAGACCCAGTACTTC; CDR3: CAWERNAGIYQETQYF
J: TRBJ2-4; size: .; D: .; V: TRBV11-2; DNA: TGTGCCAGCAGCTTTGAGGACAGCTTGCAGTACTTC; CDR3: CASSFEDSLQYF
J: TRBJ2-7; size: .; D: TRBD1; V: TRBV7-3; DNA: TGTGCCAGCAGCTTAGGGACAGGGTACAACGAGCAGTACTTC; CDR3: CASSLGTGYNEQYF
J: TRBJ1-5; size: once; D: TRBD1; V: TRBV6-5; DNA: TGTGCCAGCAGTAAATGGACAGGAGGGGATGTCCAGCATTTT; CDR3: CASSKWTGGDVQHF
J: TRBJ1-1; size: .; D: .; V: TRBV5-1; DNA: TGCGCCAGCAGCCCCCTGACGGAAGTCATGAACACTGAAGCTTTCTTT; CDR3: CASSPLTEVMNTEAFF
J: TRBJ1-1; size: .; D: .; V: TRBV19; DNA: TGTGCCAGTGGAAATAGTCCCTCCCGGGAAGCTTTCTTT; CDR3: CASGNSPSREAFF
J: TRBJ1-2; size: .; D: .; V: TRBV6-5; DNA: TGTGCCAGCAGTTACGTGGCAGACCGACAAGGCTACACCTTC; CDR3: CASSYVADRQGYTF
J: TRBJ2-1; size: .; D: TRBD1; V: TRBV6-1; DNA: TGTGCCAGCAGAGAGGGACAGGGGGACAATGAGCAGTTCTTC; CDR3: CASREGQGDNEQFF
J: TRBJ2-7; size: .; D: .; V: TRBV27; DNA: TGTGGAGTAGGGGCCTACGAGCAGTACTTC; CDR3: CGVGAYEQYF
J: TRBJ2-3; size: .; D: .; V: TRBV5-1; DNA: TGCGCCAGCAGCTTGGTTCACAGGGTGGTGGATACGCAGTATTTT; CDR3: CASSLVHRVVDTQYF
J: TRBJ2-6; size: .; D: .; V: TRBV19; DNA: .; CDR3: CASTSVDRYSGANVLTF
J: TRBJ1-2; size: .; D: .; V: TRBV5-1; DNA: TGCGCCAGCAGCTTGGGGGAGGGCTACACCTTC; CDR3: CASSLGEGYTF
J: TRBJ2-5; size: .; D: TRBD2; V: TRBV5-1; DNA: TGCGCCAGCAGACGACTAGCGGGAGAGGAGACCCAGTACTTC; CDR3: CASRRLAGEETQYF
J: TRBJ1-6; size: once; D: .; V: TRBV28; DNA: TGTGCCAGCAGTTTGGGAGGGCGGGGCTATAATTCACCCCTCCACTTT; CDR3: CASSLGGRGYNSPLHF
J: TRBJ2-3; size: .; D: TRBD1; V: TRBV5-4; DNA: TGTGCCAGCAGCCAGTTTGGGCAGGGGGACACAGATACGCAGTATTTT; CDR3: CASSQFGQGDTDTQYF
J: TRBJ1-5; size: .; D: TRBD1; V: TRBV2; DNA: TGTGCCAGCAGTGGGGACAGGGGTTCGCAGCCCCAGCATTTT; CDR3: CASSGDRGSQPQHF
J: TRBJ1-2; size: .; D: .; V: TRBV14; DNA: TGTGCCAGCAGCCAAGTTGGATCTCGCTATGGCTACACCTTC; CDR3: CASSQVGSRYGYTF
J: TRBJ1-5; size: few; D: .; V: TRBV30; DNA: TGTGCCTGGGCAACCTCGGTCCACCAGCCCCAGCATTTT; CDR3: CAWATSVHQPQHF
J: TRBJ1-5; size: .; D: TRBD1; V: TRBV7-8; DNA: TGTGCCAGCAGCCCGTGGACAGGGTCTAATCAGCCCCAGCATTTT; CDR3: CASSPWTGSNQPQHF
J: TRBJ2-3; size: .; D: .; V: TRBV14; DNA: TGTGCCAGCAGCCAACGCACCGGGGCCACAGATACGCAGTATTTT; CDR3: CASSQRTGATDTQYF
J: TRBJ2-1; size: .; D: .; V: TRBV7-2; DNA: TGTGCCAGCAGCCCAACGCGGGGTACGAGTCTCTTC; CDR3: CASSPTRGTSLF
J: TRBJ2-1; size: once; D: TRBD2; V: TRBV5-5; DNA: TGTGCCAGCAGCTTACTGACTAGCGGGAGTGGGGAGCAGTTCTTC; CDR3: CASSLLTSGSGEQFF
J: TRBJ1-1; size: .; D: .; V: TRBV28; DNA: TGTGCCAGCAGCCCCGCCTTTATGGCCATGAACACTGAAGCTTTCTTT; CDR3: CASSPAFMAMNTEAFF
J: TRBJ2-3; size: .; D: .; V: TRBV6-6; DNA: TGTGCCAGCAGTTACCCGGCACCCAGCACAGATACGCAGTATTTT; CDR3: CASSYPAPSTDTQYF
J: TRBJ1-3; size: .; D: .; V: TRBV5-1; DNA: TGCGCCAGCAGCTCGACAGCGACCACCGTGGGAAACACCATATATTTT; CDR3: CASSSTATTVGNTIYF
J: TRBJ1-3; size: .; D: .; V: TRBV11-2; DNA: TGTGCCAGCAGCTTAGGGCCCGGGTTAAACACCATATATTTT; CDR3: CASSLGPGLNTIYF
J: TRBJ2-2; size: .; D: .; V: TRBV28; DNA: TGTGCCAGCAGGACAGGGAACACCGGGGAGCTGTTTTTT; CDR3: CASRTGNTGELFF
J: TRBJ1-1; size: .; D: .; V: TRBV6-1; DNA: TGTGCCAGCAGAGACAGGTTGGGGACTGAAGCTTTCTTT; CDR3: CASRDRLGTEAFF
J: TRBJ1-1; size: .; D: TRBD1; V: TRBV5-1; DNA: TGCGCCAGCAGCTTGGGTTCAGGGGGCGAAGTCACTGAAGCTTTCTTT; CDR3: CASSLGSGGEVTEAFF